The 31 T cell receptor beta chains below were found in one sample sequenced in a study of shared clonotypes between healthy human individuals (dated by TCRdb to about 2020). The method behind the library was the immunoSEQ multiplex PCR assay. The immuneACCESS repertoire file appears here via TCRdb, limited to in-frame rearrangements. These files lack a portion of the clones; in checked studies, under half of the deficit traces to unresolved V genes, and the cause of the others is not known. The sample data list some 790,000 clones, and around 70% of these were observed just once. The ten biggest clones cover under 2% of the sample. Specimen: memory CD4+ T cells sorted from blood. The cell subset or site label, as the study defines it: CD45RA-negative fraction. The source of these receptors is a woman in her twenties or thirties in good health.

This rearrangement joins TRBV28 to TRBJ1-1; D possibly corresponds to TRBD1 (5 bases). Trimming removed 3 bases from V and 1 base from J, with 24 bases in between. Germline CDR1 reads MDHEN; CDR2 reads SYDVKM. The CDR3 is 19 amino acids. CDR3 DNA: TGTGCCAGCAGTTTCCCCGACCCTGGGGCCTTGGGGGGGAACACTGAAGCTTTCTTT. Protein sequence: CASSFPDPGALGGNTEAFF.

The gene calls are TRBV5-1 and TRBJ2-1; maybe TRBD2 (6 bases). The CDR3 is made up of 14 amino acids. V was shortened by 5 bases and J by 5 bases, with 14 bases between the two germline ends. Germline values: CDR1 SGHRS, CDR2 YFSETQ. CDR3 bases: TGCGCCAGCAGAGCCGGGACTCCCCACAATGAGCAGTTCTTC. Its protein product is CASRAGTPHNEQFF.

V is TRBV11-2 and J is TRBJ2-3, with 9 bases matching TRBD1. CDR3 length: 16 amino acids. The V gene's germline CDR1 is SGHAT and CDR2 FQNNGV. After removal of 5 bases from V and 6 bases from J, the junction contained 12 bases not matched to a gene. CDR3: CASSPSPGTGPDTQYF. The CDR3 region has the DNA TGTGCCAGCAGCCCCTCCCCCGGGACAGGGCCGGATACGCAGTATTTT.

J is TRBJ2-7 and V is TRBV5-1, with 10 bases aligning to TRBD1. Germline-derived CDR1 and CDR2 are SGHRS and YFSETQ. This CDR3 comprises 15 residues. The ends lost 3 bases at V and 4 bases at J; junction bases unmatched: 7. CDR3 region: CASSWTGTGVYEQYF. CDR3 in DNA: TGCGCCAGCAGCTGGACCGGGACAGGGGTGTACGAGCAGTACTTC.

The genes are TRBV19 and TRBJ2-3; D gene ambiguous. Germline V CDR1 and CDR2: LNHDA, SQIVND (reference sequence). Trimming removed 1 base at V and 1 base at J, with 9 bases between. CDR3 length: 15 amino acids. In DNA, the CDR3 is TGTGCCAGTAGTATAGGGACCTTTGGCACAGATACGCAGTATTTT. The encoded protein is CASSIGTFGTDTQYF.

Comments on this clone: At one of its ends the junction is not consistent with the germline gene, which may arise from a read error. J is TRBJ2-3 and V is TRBV7-2; 12 bases map to TRBD2. The V gene's germline CDR1 is SGHTA and CDR2 FQGNSA. The length of the CDR3 is 15 residues. In DNA, the CDR3 is TGTGCCAGCAGCCTAGCTAGCGGGAGGGGAGATACGCAGTATTTT. Protein product: CASSLASGRGDTQYF.

This sequence joins TRBV28 and TRBJ1-4, with D uncertain. From germline, CDR1 is MDHEN and CDR2 SYDVKM. Trimming removed 5 bases at V and 8 bases at J, with 15 bases between. The CDR3 runs 14 residues. The CDR3 DNA is TGTGCCAGCAGTATTGCGGGTAGAGGAGAAAAACTGTTTTTT. This gives the protein CASSIAGRGEKLFF.

This chain uses TRBV29-1 with TRBJ2-1; 7 positions agree with TRBD1. This CDR3 is built from 14 residues. Germline V gene sequence: CDR1 SQVTM, CDR2 ANQGSEA. V lost 4 bases to trimming and J lost 5 bases; unmatched junction nucleotides: 8. The CDR3 here is CSVGGTETNNEQFF. The CDR3 bases are TGCAGCGTTGGGGGGACAGAGACCAACAATGAGCAGTTCTTC.

Of note for this clone: Other DNA sequences within the sample encode an identical CDR3. The chain joins TRBV15 to TRBJ2-7; D is uncertain. This CDR3 has 12 amino acids. V was pared by 0 bases and J by 4 bases, with 4 bases between. In germline, CDR1 is LNHNV, CDR2 YYDKDF (reference sequence). The CDR3 sequence is CATSRDFYEQYF. The CDR3 DNA reads as TGTGCCACCAGCAGAGATTTTTACGAGCAGTACTTC. Together with reference TRBV15 and TRBJ2-7, the CDR3 gives the full variable domain: DAMVIQNPRYQVTQFGKPVTLSCSQTLNHNVMYWYQQKSSQAPKLLFHYYDKDFNNEADTPDNFQSRRPNTSFCFLDIRSPGLGDTAMYLCATSRDFYEQYFGPGTRLTVT.

The chain is built from TRBV28 and TRBJ2-5; the D gene could be TRBD1 or TRBD2 (5 bases each). Germline V gene lookup returns CDR1 MDHEN and CDR2 SYDVKM. V was trimmed by 6 bases and J by 5 bases, leaving 16 bases between them. The CDR3 contains 14 residues. The DNA of the CDR3 is TGTGCCAGCAGCCCCCCCCGGGGCTGGGAGACCCAGTACTTC. Its protein product is CASSPPRGWETQYF.

This chain connects TRBV2 to TRBJ2-1; 8 bases agree with TRBD2. This CDR3 is 15 amino acids long. CDR1 is SNHLY, CDR2 FYNNEI, per germline. Trimming cost V 4 bases and J 4 bases; bases outside gene matches: 6. CDR3 in amino acids: CASSVLADPYNEQFF. CDR3 nucleotides: TGTGCCAGCAGTGTACTAGCGGACCCATACAATGAGCAGTTCTTC.

This rearrangement joins TRBV4-1 to TRBJ2-7, with 10 nucleotides matching TRBD1. This CDR3 is built from 15 residues. CDR1 and CDR2 (germline): MGHRA, YSYEKL. V was pared by 3 bases and J by 2 bases, with 4 bases of the junction left unmatched. The CDR3 DNA reads as TGCGCCAGCAGCCAGACGGGACAGGGGACCTACGAGCAGTACTTC. It yields the protein CASSQTGQGTYEQYF.

V is TRBV25-1 and J is TRBJ2-5; TRBD1 agrees at 9 bases. The better agreement between TRBJ2-7 and the DNA end casts doubt on the J call. Germline values: CDR1 MGHDK, CDR2 SYGVNS. The CDR3 totals 15 residues. The CDR3 spells CASTSPGQGPPEQYF. The CDR3 DNA sequence: TGTGCCAGCACCTCTCCGGGACAGGGTCCCCCCGAGCAGTACTTC.

The table lists this clone with a count of one. The chain joins TRBV10-2 to TRBJ2-1; TRBD2 matches 8 bases. In germline, CDR1 is WSHSY, CDR2 SAAADI. The length of the CDR3 is 14 residues. V lost 10 bases and J lost 2; bases outside the gene matches: 7. CDR3 protein: CATKAGVTYNEQFF. In DNA, the CDR3 is TGCGCCACAAAAGCGGGGGTTACCTACAATGAGCAGTTCTTC.

This clone was seen a few times. The gene calls are TRBV6-5 and TRBJ2-1; a possible D gene is TRBD2 (5 bases). The germline V gene encodes CDR1 MNHEY and CDR2 SVGAGI. The CDR3 runs 16 residues. Trimming removed 0 bases at V and 5 bases at J, with 14 bases between. CDR3 DNA: TGTGCCAGCAGTTACTCTTTCGGGGTCTTCAACAATGAGCAGTTCTTC. Protein: CASSYSFGVFNNEQFF.

This clone was seen many times. The chain links TRBV4-1 to TRBJ2-1, with a tentative D call TRBD2 (6 bases). V was pared by 0 bases and J by 15 bases, with 21 bases between. There are 15 residues in the CDR3. The germline CDR1 and CDR2 sequences are MGHRA and YSYEKL. CDR3 sequence (DNA): TGCGCCAGCAGCCAAGAGGGAGGATCGACTGACCGTGGGTTCTTC. It yields the protein CASSQEGGSTDRGFF.

This clone was counted between two and nine times. This rearrangement joins TRBV11-2 to TRBJ2-7; D perhaps matches TRBD1 (6 bases). The V gene lost 0 bases and the J gene lost 7 bases, with 19 bases spanning the gap. Looked up from germline, CDR1 is SGHAT and CDR2 is FQNNGV. The CDR3 sequence is 16 residues long. CDR3 in DNA: TGTGCCAGCAGCTTAGATGAGGAACAGGGAAGTTTGGAGCAGTACTTC. Amino acid sequence: CASSLDEEQGSLEQYF.

This clone has just a few counts. The chain recombines TRBV28 with TRBJ1-2; D call uncertain. V was pared by 1 base and J by 6 bases, with 6 bases between. Germline-derived CDR1 and CDR2 are MDHEN and SYDVKM. The CDR3 has 12 residues. CDR3 nucleotides: TGTGCCAGCAGTTTATACGGGAATGGCTACACCTTC. It codes for CASSLYGNGYTF.

V is TRBV11-2 and J is TRBJ1-5, with unresolved D. The germline gives CDR1 SGHAT, CDR2 FQNNGV. V was cut by 4 bases and J by 9 bases, with 13 bases left in between. This CDR3 spans 13 amino acids. For the CDR3, the DNA is TGTGCCAGCAGCTCCAGTCCCGCCCCGCCCCAGCATTTT. Translated: CASSSSPAPPQHF.

The V and J genes are TRBV9 and TRBJ2-5; the D gene is possibly TRBD2 (6 bases). Germline V gene sequence: CDR1 SGDLS, CDR2 YYNGEE. V shed 0 bases and J shed 5 bases, with 11 bases lying between them. The CDR3 extends over 14 amino acids. The CDR3 nucleotides are TGTGCCAGCAGCGTAGATTCGGGAGTTGAGACCCAGTACTTC. Translation: CASSVDSGVETQYF.

With respect to this clone: Other DNA sequences within the sample encode an identical CDR3. J is TRBJ1-2 and V is TRBV19; 11 bases fit TRBD1. The junction had 3 bases not matched to a gene; V was cut back by 6 bases and J by 3 bases. Germline-derived CDR1 and CDR2 are LNHDA and SQIVND (reference sequence). The CDR3 has 14 amino acids. DNA of the CDR3: TGTGCCAGTAGCCGGACAGGGGGCGACTATGGCTACACCTTC. It specifies CASSRTGGDYGYTF.

The gene calls are TRBV28 and TRBJ2-7, with 8 bases that match TRBD2. Trimming at V came to 8 bases and at J to 4 bases, leaving 13 bases not matched to a gene. There are 15 residues in the CDR3. Germline CDR1 MDHEN, CDR2 SYDVKM. CDR3 bases: TGTGCCAGCGCGGCCCGGCGGGCGGGAGGTTACGAGCAGTACTTC. It translates to CASAARRAGGYEQYF.

The chain joins TRBV11-3 to TRBJ2-1; D is uncertain. V lost 1 base to trimming and J lost 7 bases, with 11 bases between them. Germline loops: CDR1 SGHNT, CDR2 YENEEA. The CDR3 spans 14 residues. The CDR3 reads CASSLGPTTNEQFF. In DNA form, the CDR3 reads TGTGCCAGCAGCTTAGGCCCGACGACTAATGAGCAGTTCTTC.

This clone was counted once. This rearrangement joins TRBV27 to TRBJ2-5; the D gene is possibly TRBD2 (5 bases). The CDR3 covers 15 residues. Looked up from germline, CDR1 is MNHEY and CDR2 is SMNVEV (reference sequence). The V gene lost 3 bases and the J gene lost 4 bases, with 15 bases spanning the gap. DNA for the CDR3: TGTGCCAGCAGTTTCACTAGGGATGCTTCAGAGACCCAGTACTTC. As protein: CASSFTRDASETQYF.

This clone was recorded only once. This chain uses TRBV2 with TRBJ2-5, with 10 positions matching TRBD2. The tail of the sequence fits TRBJ2-7 better, so the J call may be wrong. Per the germline V gene, CDR1 is SNHLY and CDR2 is FYNNEI. The length of the CDR3 is 14 residues. CDR3 DNA: TGTGCCAGCAGCAAAGGACTAGCGGATTACGAGCAGTACTTC. Amino acids: CASSKGLADYEQYF.

J is TRBJ2-7 and V is TRBV6-6; no firm D call. Germline V gene lookup returns CDR1 MNHNY and CDR2 SVGAGI (reference sequence). V lost 5 bases, J lost 2 bases, and 7 bases lay in between. CDR3 length equals 12 residues. The CDR3 is CASSRLAYEQYF. The CDR3 region has the DNA TGTGCCAGCAGTCGTCTAGCCTACGAGCAGTACTTC.

The chain uses TRBV7-9 and TRBJ2-7, with no clear D. This CDR3 spans 15 amino acids. Germline CDR1 and CDR2: SEHNR and FQNEAQ (reference sequence). V was clipped by 4 bases and J by 2 bases, with 15 bases between them. CDR3 DNA: TGTGCCAGCAGCTCCCCCGGAGCGAGCCCCTACGAGCAGTACTTC. It codes for CASSSPGASPYEQYF. The whole variable domain, remainder taken from reference TRBV7-9 and TRBJ2-7, is DTGVSQNPRHKITKRGQNVTFRCDPISEHNRLYWYRQTLGQGPEFLTYFQNEAQLEKSRLLSDRFSAERPKGSFSTLEIQRTEQGDSAMYLCASSSPGASPYEQYFGPGTRLTVT.

In regard to this clone: A far bigger clonotype differs at one base, so this is likely a read error. The chain carries TRBV5-4 and TRBJ2-5; D gene uncertain. This CDR3 is 11 amino acids long. CDR1 and CDR2 from the germline V gene are SGHNT and YYREEE (reference sequence). The ends were cut back, 4 bases at V and 2 bases at J, with 3 bases in the middle. The DNA for the CDR3 is TGTGCCAGCAGCCAACAAGAGACCCAGTACTTC. Its protein is CASSQQETQYF.

The chain is built from TRBV13 and TRBJ1-3, with D uncertain. CDR3 length: 13 amino acids. The germline V gene has CDR1 PRHDT and CDR2 FYEKMQ (reference sequence). Trimming left V 2 bases short and J 9 bases short, with 11 bases between. The CDR3 sequence is CASSLRPEGTIYF. CDR3 coding DNA: TGTGCCAGCAGCTTACGGCCCGAGGGCACCATATATTTT. Filled out from reference TRBV13 and TRBJ1-3, the complete variable domain reads AAGVIQSPRHLIKEKRETATLKCYPIPRHDTVYWYQQGPGQDPQFLISFYEKMQSDKGSIPDRFSAQQFSDYHSELNMSSLELGDSALYFCASSLRPEGTIYFGEGSWLTVV.

The J gene is TRBJ2-5, the V gene TRBV18; D might be TRBD1 (6 bases). Germline loops: CDR1 KGHSH, CDR2 LQKENI. The V end lost 2 bases, the J end lost 5 bases, and 9 bases lay between the germline ends. The CDR3 consists of 13 residues. In DNA form, the CDR3 reads TGTGCCAGCTCACCATCAGGGGTCGAGACCCAGTACTTC. As protein: CASSPSGVETQYF.

This chain connects TRBV28 to TRBJ2-7, with 7 bases matching TRBD2. CDR3 length: 15 amino acids. Trimming removed 1 base from V and 5 bases from J; junction bases left unmatched: 8. From germline, CDR1 is MDHEN and CDR2 SYDVKM. The CDR3 DNA follows: TGTGCCAGCAGTTTATCCGCGCGGGAGTTAGACGAGCAGTACTTC. Its protein is CASSLSARELDEQYF.